The 13 T cell receptor beta chains reported below all come from one sample, sequenced in a study of CD8+CD57+ T cells in acquired aplastic anemia. The TCR beta profiling, which covered VDJ combination and CDR3 sequence, was carried out using genomic DNA as the template. Each CDR3 protein gets one entry after TCRdb re-called the reads with MiXCR. The sample yields more than 150,000 distinct CDR3 sequences, 45% to 60% seen once. CD8+CD57+ cell expansion, shown by flow cytometry, had occurred in the patients selected for sequencing. The specimen was sorted CD4+, CD8+, or CD8+CD57+ T cells (not recorded which) from PBMCs. The receptors originated from a human donor with aplastic anemia.

This clonotype was found once. The chain couples TRBV24-1 to TRBJ1-5, with 9 bases aligning to TRBD1. The germline gives CDR1 KGHDR, CDR2 SFDVKD. The V and J ends lost 2 bases and 3 bases, in that order; junction bases with no gene match: 7. The CDR3 is made up of 17 amino acids. The CDR3 is CATSDSFGTGPNQPQHF. CDR3 DNA sequence: TGTGCCACCAGTGATTCCTTTGGGACAGGGCCCAATCAGCCCCAGCATTTT.

This chain links TRBV7-4 with TRBJ1-1, with a tentative D call TRBD1 (6 bases). This CDR3 is built from 13 residues. Deletions cut 2 bases from V and 5 bases from J, with 9 bases between. Germline V gene lookup returns CDR1 SGHVT and CDR2 SQSDAQ. The CDR3 here is CASSLLGGTEAFF. In DNA form, the CDR3 reads TGTGCCAGCAGCTTATTAGGGGGGACTGAAGCTTTCTTT. The whole variable domain, filled in from reference TRBV7-4 and TRBJ1-1, reads GAGVSQSPRYKVAKRGRDVALRCDSISGHVTLYWYRQTLGQGSEVLTYSQSDAQRDKSGRPSGRFSAERPERSVSTLKIQRTEQGDSAVYLCASSLLGGTEAFFGQGTRLTVV.

In its sample, this clonotype was seen many times. The V gene is TRBV30, the J gene TRBJ1-6; TRBD1 agrees at 9 bases. Trimming cost V 5 bases and J 8 bases; bases outside gene matches: 4. Germline V lookup: CDR1 GTSNPN, CDR2 SVGIG (reference sequence). This CDR3 contains 13 residues. The CDR3: CAWVGQGHSPLHF. The CDR3 bases are TGTGCCTGGGTGGGACAGGGTCATTCACCCCTCCACTTT. Based on the CDR3 plus reference TRBV30 and TRBJ1-6, the full variable domain is SQTIHQWPATLVQPVGSPLSLECTVEGTSNPNLYWYRQAAGRGLQLLFYSVGIGQISSEVPQNLSASRPQDRQFILSSKKLLLSDSGFYLCAWVGQGHSPLHFGNGTRLTVT.

The chain couples TRBV12-3 or TRBV12-4 to TRBJ1-5; weak D call: TRBD1 (6 bases). The length of the CDR3 is 14 residues. Trimming cost V 5 bases and J 7 bases, with 15 bases left between them. The CDR3 DNA sequence: TGTGCCAGCAGTCCTGGAGGGGGGAAACAGCCCCAGCATTTT. Its protein product is CASSPGGGKQPQHF.

The chain has TRBV27 and TRBJ2-7; perhaps D is TRBD1 or TRBD2 (6 bases each). Germline values: CDR1 MNHEY, CDR2 SMNVEV (reference sequence). V was shortened by 4 bases and J by 5 bases, with 15 bases between the two germline ends. CDR3 length equals 14 residues. The DNA of the CDR3 is TGTGCCAGCAGTTCCATGACGGGGGCGGACGAGCAGTACTTC. This codes for CASSSMTGADEQYF.

V usage is TRBV2 and J usage is TRBJ2-5; 11 bases line up with TRBD1. The J call may be mistaken, given a closer DNA end match to TRBJ2-7. Looked up from germline, CDR1 is SNHLY and CDR2 is FYNNEI. The CDR3 totals 14 residues. The CDR3 DNA reads TGTGCCAGCAGACGGACAGGGGGCCACTACGAGCAGTACTTC. It translates to CASRRTGGHYEQYF.

V usage is TRBV19 and J usage is TRBJ2-7; the match to TRBD1 covers 8 bases. The CDR3 consists of 15 residues. Germline CDR1 and CDR2: LNHDA and SQIVND (reference sequence). Trimming cost V 4 bases and J 6 bases; bases outside gene matches: 11. The CDR3 spells CASSTHGQGGLEQYF. The CDR3 DNA follows: TGTGCCAGTAGTACCCACGGACAGGGAGGCCTCGAGCAGTACTTC.

On this clonotype: Given a much more abundant clone one base away, this may be a read error. The chain carries TRBV18 and TRBJ2-5; a possible D gene is TRBD1 (6 bases). This CDR3 has 13 amino acids. Trimming left V 2 bases short and J 7 bases short, with 11 bases between. In germline, CDR1 is KGHSH, CDR2 LQKENI. As DNA, the CDR3 is TGTGCCAGCTCACCATCTAGCAGGGGGACCCAGTACTTC. Protein: CASSPSSRGTQYF.

The gene calls are TRBV25-1 and TRBJ2-2; D may be TRBD1 (5 bases). The CDR3 consists of 15 residues. V was trimmed by 5 bases and J by 6 bases, leaving 16 bases between them. Germline loops: CDR1 MGHDK, CDR2 SYGVNS. The CDR3 DNA follows: TGTGCCAGCAGTTCCCCAGGGCTTGGTTCCGGGGAGCTGTTTTTT. It is translated as CASSSPGLGSGELFF.

Comments on this clonotype: At one end the junction does not follow the germline gene, possibly because of a read error. In DNA form, the CDR3 reads TGTGCTAGCAGCCAACCCGGGACCCTCAGGTACAATGAGCAGTTCTTC. The encoded protein is CASSQPGTLRYNEQFF. This chain links TRBV3-1 with TRBJ2-1; D tentatively fits TRBD1 or TRBD2 (5 bases each). CDR1 is LGHDT, CDR2 YNNKEL, per germline (reference sequence). The CDR3 spans 16 residues.

About this clonotype itself: This may come from a read error, since a much larger clone is one base off. The chain carries TRBV2 and TRBJ2-2; 7 bases are shared with TRBD1. The length of the CDR3 is 14 residues. The germline CDR1 and CDR2 sequences are SNHLY and FYNNEI. CDR3 in DNA: TGTGCCGGCAGAAGGGACAGATCCCTGGGGGAGCTGTTTTTT. Residues: CAGRRDRSLGELFF.

This chain connects TRBV18 to TRBJ1-1, with TRBD1 as a possible D gene (5 bases). V shed 5 bases and J shed 2 bases, with 18 bases lying between them. Germline V gives CDR1 KGHSH, CDR2 LQKENI. The CDR3 contains 16 residues. The CDR3 is CASSNSLGQGNTEAFF. The DNA for the CDR3 is TGTGCCAGCTCAAATTCTCTAGGACAAGGAAACACTGAAGCTTTCTTT.

This clonotype was counted many times. CDR3 bases: TGCGCCAGCAGCTTCGGGACATTTACCTACGAGCAGTACTTC. Translation gives CASSFGTFTYEQYF. The chain links TRBV5-1 to TRBJ2-7; a possible D gene is TRBD1 (6 bases). The CDR3 is 14 residues long. Germline V gene sequence: CDR1 SGHRS, CDR2 YFSETQ. V was cut by 2 bases and J by 2 bases, with 11 bases left in between. The full variable domain, its missing parts supplied by reference TRBV5-1 and TRBJ2-7, is KAGVTQTPRYLIKTRGQQVTLSCSPISGHRSVSWYQQTPGQGLQFLFEYFSETQRNKGNFPGRFSGRQFSNSRSEMNVSTLELGDSALYLCASSFGTFTYEQYFGPGTRLTVT.